This TCR beta chain derives from a study of CD8+ T cells in alopecia areata. Study information: The study gave treated patients oral tofacitinib at 5 to 10 mg twice daily.

Isolated RNA was reverse transcribed into cDNA used as the sequencing template. The protocol was immunoSEQ multiplex PCR, while the TCRdb copy is restricted to in-frame clones and leaves out a portion. The sample records about 160,000 clones, approximately 65% being singletons. Treatment in this sample: oral pan-JAK inhibitor, 5-10 mg twice daily. The source material was CD4+ T cells sorted from blood, sampled at week 4, from a patient treated with tofacitinib. This sequence was found in a human donor with alopecia areata.

CDR3 bases: TGCGCCAGCAGATTTGGACAGGGTAGGGAGCAGTACTTC. Encoded protein: CASRFGQGREQYF. The V gene is TRBV5-1, the J gene TRBJ2-7; 8 bases align to TRBD1. This CDR3 spans 13 amino acids. Trimming took 5 bases from V and 7 from J; bases not matched to a gene: 8. Per germline, CDR1 SGHRS and CDR2 YFSETQ.